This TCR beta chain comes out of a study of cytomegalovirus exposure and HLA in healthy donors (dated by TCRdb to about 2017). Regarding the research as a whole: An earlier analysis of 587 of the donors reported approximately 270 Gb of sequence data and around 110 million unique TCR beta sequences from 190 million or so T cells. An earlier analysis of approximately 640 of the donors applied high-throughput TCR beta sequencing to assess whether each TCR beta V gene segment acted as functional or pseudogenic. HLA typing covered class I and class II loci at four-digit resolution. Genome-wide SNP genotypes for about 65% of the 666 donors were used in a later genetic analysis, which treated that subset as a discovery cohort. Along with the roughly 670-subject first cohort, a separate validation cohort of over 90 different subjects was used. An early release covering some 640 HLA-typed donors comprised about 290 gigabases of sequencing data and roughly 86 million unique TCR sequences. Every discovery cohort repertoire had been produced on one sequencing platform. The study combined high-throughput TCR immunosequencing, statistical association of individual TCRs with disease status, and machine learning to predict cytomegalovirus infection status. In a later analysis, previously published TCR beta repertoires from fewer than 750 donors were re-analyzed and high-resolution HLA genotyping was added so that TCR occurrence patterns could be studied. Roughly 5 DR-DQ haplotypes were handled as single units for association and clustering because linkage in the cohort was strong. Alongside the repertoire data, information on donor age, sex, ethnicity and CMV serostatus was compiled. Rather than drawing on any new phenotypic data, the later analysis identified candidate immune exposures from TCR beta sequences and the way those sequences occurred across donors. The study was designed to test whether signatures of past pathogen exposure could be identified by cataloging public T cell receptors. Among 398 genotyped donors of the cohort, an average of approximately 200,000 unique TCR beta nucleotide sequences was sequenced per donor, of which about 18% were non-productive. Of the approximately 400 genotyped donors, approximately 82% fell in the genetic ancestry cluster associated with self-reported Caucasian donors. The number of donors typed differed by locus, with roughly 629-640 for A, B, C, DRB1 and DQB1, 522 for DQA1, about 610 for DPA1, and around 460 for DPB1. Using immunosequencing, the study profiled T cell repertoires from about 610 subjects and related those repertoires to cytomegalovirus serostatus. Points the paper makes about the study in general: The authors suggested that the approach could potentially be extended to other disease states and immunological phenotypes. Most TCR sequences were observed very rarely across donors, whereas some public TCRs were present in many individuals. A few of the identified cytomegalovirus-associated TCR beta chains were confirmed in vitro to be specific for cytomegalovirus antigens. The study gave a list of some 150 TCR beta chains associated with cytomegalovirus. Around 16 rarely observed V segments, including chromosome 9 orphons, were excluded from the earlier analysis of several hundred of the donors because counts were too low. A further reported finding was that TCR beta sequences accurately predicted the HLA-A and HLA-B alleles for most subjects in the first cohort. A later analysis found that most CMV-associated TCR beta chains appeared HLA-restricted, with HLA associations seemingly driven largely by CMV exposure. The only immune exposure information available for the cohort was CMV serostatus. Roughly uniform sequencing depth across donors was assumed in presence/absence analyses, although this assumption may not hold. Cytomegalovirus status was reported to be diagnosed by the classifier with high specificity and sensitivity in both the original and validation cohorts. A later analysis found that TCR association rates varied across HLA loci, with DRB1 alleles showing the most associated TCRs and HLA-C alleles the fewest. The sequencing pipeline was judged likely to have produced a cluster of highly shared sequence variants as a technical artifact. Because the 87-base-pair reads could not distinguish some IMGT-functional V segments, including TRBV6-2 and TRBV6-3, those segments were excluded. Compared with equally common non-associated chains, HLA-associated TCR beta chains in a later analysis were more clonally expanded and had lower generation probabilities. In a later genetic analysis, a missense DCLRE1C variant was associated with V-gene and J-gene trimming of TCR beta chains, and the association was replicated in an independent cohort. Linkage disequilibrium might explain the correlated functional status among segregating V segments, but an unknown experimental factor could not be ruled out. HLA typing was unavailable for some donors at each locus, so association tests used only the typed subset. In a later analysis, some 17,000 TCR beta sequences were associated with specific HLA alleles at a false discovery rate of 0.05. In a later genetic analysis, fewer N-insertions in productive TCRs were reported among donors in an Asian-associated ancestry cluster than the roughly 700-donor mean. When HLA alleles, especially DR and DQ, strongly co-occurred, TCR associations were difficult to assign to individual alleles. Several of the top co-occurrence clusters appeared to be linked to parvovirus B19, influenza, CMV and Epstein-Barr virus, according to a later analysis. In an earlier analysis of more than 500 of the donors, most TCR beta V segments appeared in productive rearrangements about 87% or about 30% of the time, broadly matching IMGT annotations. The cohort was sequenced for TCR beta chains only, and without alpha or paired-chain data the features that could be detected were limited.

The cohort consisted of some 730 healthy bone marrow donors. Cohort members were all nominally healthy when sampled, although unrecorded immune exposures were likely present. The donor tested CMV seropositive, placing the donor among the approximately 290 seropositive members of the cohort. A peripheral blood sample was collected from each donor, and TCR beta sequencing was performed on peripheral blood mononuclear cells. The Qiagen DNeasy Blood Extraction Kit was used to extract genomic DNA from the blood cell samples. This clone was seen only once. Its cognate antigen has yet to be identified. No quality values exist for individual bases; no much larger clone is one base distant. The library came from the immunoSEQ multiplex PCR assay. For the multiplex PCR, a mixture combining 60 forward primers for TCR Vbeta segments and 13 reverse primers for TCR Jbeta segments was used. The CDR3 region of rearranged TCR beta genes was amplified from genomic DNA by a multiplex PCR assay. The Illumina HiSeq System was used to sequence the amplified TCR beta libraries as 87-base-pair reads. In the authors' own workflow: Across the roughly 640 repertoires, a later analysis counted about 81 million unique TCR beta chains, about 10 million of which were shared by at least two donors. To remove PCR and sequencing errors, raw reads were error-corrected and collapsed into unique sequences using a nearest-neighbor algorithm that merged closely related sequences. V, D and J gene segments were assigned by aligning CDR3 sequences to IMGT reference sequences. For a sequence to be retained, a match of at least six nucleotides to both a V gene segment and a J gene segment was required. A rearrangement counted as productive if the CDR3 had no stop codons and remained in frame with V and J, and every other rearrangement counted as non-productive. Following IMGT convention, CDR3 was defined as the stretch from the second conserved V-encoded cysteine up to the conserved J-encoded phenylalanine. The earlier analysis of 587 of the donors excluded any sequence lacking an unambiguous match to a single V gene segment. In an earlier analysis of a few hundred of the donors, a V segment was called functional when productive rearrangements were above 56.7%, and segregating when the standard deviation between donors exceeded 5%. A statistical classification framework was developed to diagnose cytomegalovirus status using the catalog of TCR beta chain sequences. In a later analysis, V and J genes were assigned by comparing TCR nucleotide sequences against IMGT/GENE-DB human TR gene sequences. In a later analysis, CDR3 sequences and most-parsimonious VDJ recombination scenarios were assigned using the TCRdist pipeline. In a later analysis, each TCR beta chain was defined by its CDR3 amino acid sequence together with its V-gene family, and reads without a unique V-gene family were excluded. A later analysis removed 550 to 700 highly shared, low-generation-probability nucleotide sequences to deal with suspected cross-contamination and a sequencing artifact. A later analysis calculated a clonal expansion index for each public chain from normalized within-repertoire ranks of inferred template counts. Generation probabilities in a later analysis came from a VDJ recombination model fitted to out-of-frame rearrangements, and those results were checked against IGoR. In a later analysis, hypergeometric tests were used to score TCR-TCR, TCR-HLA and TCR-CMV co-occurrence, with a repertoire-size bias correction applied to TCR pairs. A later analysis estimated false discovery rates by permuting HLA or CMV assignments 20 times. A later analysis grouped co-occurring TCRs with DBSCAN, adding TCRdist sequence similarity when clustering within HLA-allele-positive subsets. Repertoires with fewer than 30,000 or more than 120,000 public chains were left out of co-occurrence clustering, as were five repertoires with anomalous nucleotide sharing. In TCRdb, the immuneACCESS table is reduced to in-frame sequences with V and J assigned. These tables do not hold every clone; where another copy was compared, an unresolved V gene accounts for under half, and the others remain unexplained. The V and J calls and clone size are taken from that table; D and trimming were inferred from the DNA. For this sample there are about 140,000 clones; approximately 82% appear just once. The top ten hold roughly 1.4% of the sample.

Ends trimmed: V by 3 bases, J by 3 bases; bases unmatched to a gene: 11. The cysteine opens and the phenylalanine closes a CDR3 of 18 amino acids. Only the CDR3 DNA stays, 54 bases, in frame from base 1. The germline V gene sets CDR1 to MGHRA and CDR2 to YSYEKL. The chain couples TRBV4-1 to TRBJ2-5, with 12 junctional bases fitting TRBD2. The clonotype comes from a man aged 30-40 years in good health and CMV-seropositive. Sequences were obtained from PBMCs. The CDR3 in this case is CASSHGDLAGGLEETQYF. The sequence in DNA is TGCGCCAGCAGCCATGGGGACCTAGCGGGGGGGCTTGAAGAGACCCAGTACTTC.